These T cell receptor beta chains were read from a single sample in a study of PD-1 blockade in classical Hodgkin lymphoma. The table came from immunoSEQ multiplex PCR; TCRdb's copy has only in-frame clones and leaves some out. This table holds 100,000 to 120,000 clones, 80% to 90% found once. Specimen: peripheral blood mononuclear cells (PBMCs), collected before the second cycle of nivolumab. The receptors derive from a human donor with classical Hodgkin lymphoma. CDR3s include the opening cysteine and the closing phenylalanine or tryptophan. The order of the fields is D gene, clone size, J gene, V gene, CDR3 DNA, CDR3 protein. The D gene is left open where the match is weak. The size of a clone is reported for some rows only, either as once, few or many, or as a class for expanded clones.

d_call: .
clone_size: .
j_call: TRBJ2-2
v_call: TRBV4-3
cdr3_nt: TGCGCCAGCAGCCAAGATGTCCAGGGCACCGGGGAGCTGTTTTTT
cdr3_aa: CASSQDVQGTGELFF

d_call: TRBD2
clone_size: .
j_call: TRBJ2-5
v_call: TRBV28
cdr3_nt: TGTGCCAGCCAGCGGTCCTTACCTTGGACTAGCGGGACGCTAGAGACCCAGTACTTC
cdr3_aa: CASQRSLPWTSGTLETQYF

d_call: .
clone_size: .
j_call: TRBJ2-5
v_call: TRBV7-2
cdr3_nt: TGTGCCAGCAGCTTAGGTCTAGCGGAGACCCAGTACTTC
cdr3_aa: CASSLGLAETQYF

d_call: .
clone_size: .
j_call: TRBJ2-7
v_call: TRBV5-1
cdr3_nt: TGCGCCAGCAGCTTGACGGGGACGGCCTACGAGCAGTACTTC
cdr3_aa: CASSLTGTAYEQYF

d_call: TRBD2
clone_size: .
j_call: TRBJ2-3
v_call: TRBV28
cdr3_nt: TGTGCCAGCCATCAAGCGGGAGGCGGCACAGATACGCAGTATTTT
cdr3_aa: CASHQAGGGTDTQYF

d_call: TRBD1
clone_size: .
j_call: TRBJ2-7
v_call: TRBV7-2
cdr3_nt: TGTGCCAGCAGCCCGGGTCGTAGGGACAGGGAAAAGCAGTACTTC
cdr3_aa: CASSPGRRDREKQYF

d_call: .
clone_size: .
j_call: TRBJ2-1
v_call: TRBV7-2
cdr3_nt: TGTGCCAGCAGGCCACAAACCTACAATGAGCAGTTCTTC
cdr3_aa: CASRPQTYNEQFF

d_call: .
clone_size: once
j_call: TRBJ1-1
v_call: TRBV5-1
cdr3_nt: TGCGCCAGCAGCTTGTCAGGACAGAACACTGAAGCTTTCTTT
cdr3_aa: CASSLSGQNTEAFF

d_call: TRBD1
clone_size: .
j_call: TRBJ1-5
v_call: TRBV5-8
cdr3_nt: TGTGCCAGCAGCCCCAGGGGACAGGGGAACAATCAGCCCCAGCATTTT
cdr3_aa: CASSPRGQGNNQPQHF

d_call: TRBD2
clone_size: .
j_call: TRBJ2-3
v_call: TRBV7-9
cdr3_nt: TGTGCCAGCAGCCAAGGGACTAGCGGGACGTACGGCACAGATACGCAGTATTTT
cdr3_aa: CASSQGTSGTYGTDTQYF

d_call: .
clone_size: .
j_call: TRBJ2-7
v_call: TRBV9
cdr3_nt: TGTGCCAGCAGCGTAGGGCTATCCCACGAGCAGTACTTC
cdr3_aa: CASSVGLSHEQYF

d_call: .
clone_size: .
j_call: TRBJ1-5
v_call: TRBV28
cdr3_nt: TGTGCCAGCAGTGCCTTAAATGCGTGGCAGCCCCAGCATTTT
cdr3_aa: CASSALNAWQPQHF